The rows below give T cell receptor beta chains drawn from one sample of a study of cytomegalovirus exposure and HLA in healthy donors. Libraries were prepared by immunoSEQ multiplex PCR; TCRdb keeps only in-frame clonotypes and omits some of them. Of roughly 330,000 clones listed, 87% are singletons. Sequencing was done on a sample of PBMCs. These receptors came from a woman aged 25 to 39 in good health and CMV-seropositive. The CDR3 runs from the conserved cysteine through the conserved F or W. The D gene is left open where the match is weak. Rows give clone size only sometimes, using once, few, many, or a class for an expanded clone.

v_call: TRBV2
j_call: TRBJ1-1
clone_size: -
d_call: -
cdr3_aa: CASSAYRDNTEAFF
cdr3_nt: TGTGCCAGCAGTGCGTACAGGGATAACACTGAAGCTTTCTTT

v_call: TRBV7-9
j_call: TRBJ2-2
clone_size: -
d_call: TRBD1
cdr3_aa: CASSLDRGLTGELFF
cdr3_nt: TGTGCCAGCAGCTTGGACAGGGGTTTGACCGGGGAGCTGTTTTTT

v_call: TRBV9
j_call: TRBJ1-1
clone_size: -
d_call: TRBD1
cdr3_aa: CASSVGQGNTEAFF
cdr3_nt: TGTGCCAGCAGCGTCGGACAGGGGAACACTGAAGCTTTCTTT

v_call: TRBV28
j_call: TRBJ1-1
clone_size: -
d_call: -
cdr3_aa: CASSFGNTEAFF
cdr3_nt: TGTGCCAGCAGTTTCGGGAACACTGAAGCTTTCTTT

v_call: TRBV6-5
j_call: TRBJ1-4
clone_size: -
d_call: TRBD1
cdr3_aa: CASSYGSTGVVEKLFF
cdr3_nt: TGTGCCAGCAGTTACGGGTCGACAGGGGTTGTGGAAAAACTGTTTTTT

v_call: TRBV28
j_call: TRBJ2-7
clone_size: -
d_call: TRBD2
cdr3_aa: CASSFKGLASSYEQYF
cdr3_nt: TGTGCCAGCAGTTTTAAGGGACTAGCATCCTCCTACGAGCAGTACTTC

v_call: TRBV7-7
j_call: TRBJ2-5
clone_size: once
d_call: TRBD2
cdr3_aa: CASSLVLAEETQYF
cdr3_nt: TGTGCCAGCAGCTTAGTTCTAGCGGAAGAGACCCAGTACTTC

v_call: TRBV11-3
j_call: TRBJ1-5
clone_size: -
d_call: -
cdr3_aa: CASSLVHRACNQPQHF
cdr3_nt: TGTGCCAGCAGCTTAGTCCACAGGGCCTGCAATCAGCCCCAGCATTTT

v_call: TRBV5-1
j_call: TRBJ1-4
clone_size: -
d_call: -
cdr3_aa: CASSWRAGANEKLFF
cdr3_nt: TGCGCCAGCAGCTGGAGGGCAGGAGCCAATGAAAAACTGTTTTTT

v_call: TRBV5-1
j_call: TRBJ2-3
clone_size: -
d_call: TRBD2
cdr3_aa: CASSAGGGPSTDTQYF
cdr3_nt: TGCGCCAGCAGCGCCGGCGGGGGGCCAAGCACAGATACGCAGTATTTT

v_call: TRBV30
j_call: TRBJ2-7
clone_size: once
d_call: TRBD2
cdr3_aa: CAWNSGGAYEQYF
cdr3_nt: TGTGCCTGGAATAGCGGGGGGGCCTACGAGCAGTACTTC

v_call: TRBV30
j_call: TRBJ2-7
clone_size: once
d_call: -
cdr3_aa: CAWSVTYEQYF
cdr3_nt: TGTGCCTGGAGTGTCACTTACGAGCAGTACTTC

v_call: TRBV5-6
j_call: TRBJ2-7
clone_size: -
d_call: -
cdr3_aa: CASSLQGPYEQYF
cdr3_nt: TGTGCCAGCAGCTTACAGGGCCCTTACGAGCAGTACTTC

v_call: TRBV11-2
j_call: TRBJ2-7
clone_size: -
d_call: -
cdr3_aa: CASSLVGGGPHEQYF
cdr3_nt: TGTGCCAGCAGCTTGGTAGGGGGAGGGCCCCACGAGCAGTACTTC

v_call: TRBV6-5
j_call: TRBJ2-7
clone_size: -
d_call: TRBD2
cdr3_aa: CASRKKAGGSYEQYF
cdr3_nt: TGTGCCAGCAGAAAAAAAGCGGGAGGCTCCTACGAGCAGTACTTC

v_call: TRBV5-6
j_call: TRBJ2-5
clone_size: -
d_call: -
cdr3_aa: CASSLTGDGKETQYF
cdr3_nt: TGTGCCAGCAGCTTGACGGGGGACGGGAAAGAGACCCAGTACTTC

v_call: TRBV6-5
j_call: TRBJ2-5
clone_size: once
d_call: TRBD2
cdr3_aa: CASSYSGTSGQETQYF
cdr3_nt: TGTGCCAGCAGTTACTCCGGGACTAGCGGACAAGAGACCCAGTACTTC

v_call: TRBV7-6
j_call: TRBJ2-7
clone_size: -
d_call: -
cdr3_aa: CASSLQGYDEQYF
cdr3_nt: TGTGCCAGCAGCTTACAGGGATATGACGAGCAGTACTTC

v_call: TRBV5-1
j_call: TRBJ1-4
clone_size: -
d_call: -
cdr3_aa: CASSRDGKQNEKLFF
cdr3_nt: TGCGCCAGCAGCCGGGACGGTAAACAGAATGAAAAACTGTTTTTT

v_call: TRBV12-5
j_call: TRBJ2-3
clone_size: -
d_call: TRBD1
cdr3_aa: CASVRGRGQGADTQYF
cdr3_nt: TGTGCTAGTGTCCGAGGCAGGGGGCAGGGGGCAGATACGCAGTATTTT

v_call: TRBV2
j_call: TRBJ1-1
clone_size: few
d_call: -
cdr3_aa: CAIPPGISGTEAFF
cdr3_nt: TGTGCCATCCCTCCAGGGATAAGCGGCACTGAAGCTTTCTTT

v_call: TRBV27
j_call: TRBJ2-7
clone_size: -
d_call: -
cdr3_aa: CASSQFGTVAYEQYF
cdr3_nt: TGTGCCAGCAGCCAATTCGGGACGGTTGCCTACGAGCAGTACTTC

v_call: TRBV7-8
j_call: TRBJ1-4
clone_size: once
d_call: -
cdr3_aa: CASSLSRGEKLFF
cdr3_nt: TGTGCCAGCAGCTTATCCCGTGGTGAAAAACTGTTTTTT

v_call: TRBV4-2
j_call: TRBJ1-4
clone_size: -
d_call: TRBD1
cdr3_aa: CASSLRQGGATNEKLFF
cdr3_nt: TGTGCCAGCAGCCTCCGCCAGGGGGGTGCAACTAATGAAAAACTGTTTTTT

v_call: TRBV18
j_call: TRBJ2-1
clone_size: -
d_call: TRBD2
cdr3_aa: CASSPTPAGGYNEQFF
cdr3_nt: TGTGCCAGCTCACCGACCCCTGCGGGAGGGTACAATGAGCAGTTCTTC

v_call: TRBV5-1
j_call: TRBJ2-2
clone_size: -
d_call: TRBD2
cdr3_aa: CASSPLGGIGGGELFF
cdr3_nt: TGCGCCAGCAGCCCCCTCGGGGGGATTGGCGGCGGGGAGCTGTTTTTT

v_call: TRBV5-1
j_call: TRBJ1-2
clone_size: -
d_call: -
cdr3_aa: CASSLGGRTYDYGYTF
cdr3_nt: TGCGCCAGCAGCTTGGGAGGAAGAACCTACGATTATGGCTACACCTTC

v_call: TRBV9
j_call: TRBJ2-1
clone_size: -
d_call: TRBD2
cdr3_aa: CASSFSGGAPEQFF
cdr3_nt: TGTGCCAGCAGCTTTAGCGGGGGGGCCCCTGAGCAGTTCTTC